The TCR beta chain described here comes from a study of CD8 T cells in Susac syndrome. The CDR3 runs to 15 residues. Germline V CDR1 and CDR2: MNHEY, SMNVEV (reference sequence). V lost 4 bases and J 2 bases, leaving 12 bases between the germline ends. Reverse transcription of roughly 0.5 to 1 ug RNA was performed with random hexamers. MiXCR, run by TCRdb on the immunoSEQ multiplex PCR reads, gives a single entry per CDR3 protein. In the table there are more than 55,000 distinct CDR3 sequences, approximately 95% of which are singletons. Sequenced sample: CD8+ T cells from PBMCs. The chain is built from TRBV27 and TRBJ1-5, with TRBD1 as a possible D gene (6 bases). This sequence originates from a human donor in good health. Here the CDR3 reads CASSSGVWGNQPQHF. Written as DNA, the CDR3 is TGTGCCAGCAGTTCAGGGGTATGGGGCAATCAGCCCCAGCATTTT.